A selection of T cell receptor beta chains follows, all from one sample in a study of shared clonotypes between healthy human individuals. Profiling relied on immunoSEQ multiplex PCR, and the TCRdb table lists in-frame clones only, not all of them. The sample shows 450,000 to 600,000 clones, roughly 85% of them seen only once. The sample consisted of PBMCs. Every receptor here comes from a woman in her thirties or forties in good health. Some clones in this sample may be carry-over from other donors' samples. CDR3s include the opening cysteine and the closing phenylalanine or tryptophan. A D gene is named only where the DNA matches it firmly. Not every row has a clone size; where given, it reads once, few, many or a size class.

>TRBJ1-4|TRBV4-3|NA|TRBD1
TGCGCCAGCAGCCGTGACAGGGATGAAAAACTGTTTTTT
CASSRDRDEKLFF
>TRBJ2-1|TRBV7-9|NA|NA
TGTGCCAGCAGCTTAGTACCCCGGGACTTAGAGTTCTTC
CASSLVPRDLEFF
>TRBJ2-1|TRBV28|NA|NA
TGTGCCAGCAGTTCACAGCGGGAGCAGTTCTTC
CASSSQREQFF
>TRBJ2-1|TRBV30|once|NA
TGTGCCTGGAACCCGGGTGACCACAATGAGCAGTTCTTC
CAWNPGDHNEQFF
>TRBJ2-5|TRBV6-4|few|NA
TGTGCCAGACCCCGGGACCCAGAAAAAGAGACCCAGTACTTC
CARPRDPEKETQYF
>TRBJ1-1|TRBV30|few|NA
TGTGCCTGGAAAGCGGGACATCGGAACGCTGAAGCTTTCTTT
CAWKAGHRNAEAFF
>TRBJ2-7|TRBV6-5|once|NA
TGTGCCAGCAGTTATCGGCAAGCGGCCCGCTACGAGCAGTACTTC
CASSYRQAARYEQYF
>TRBJ2-1|TRBV4-3|few|TRBD2
TGCGCCAGCAGCCTATCCCTAGCGGATAACAATGAGCAGTTCTTC
CASSLSLADNNEQFF
>TRBJ2-6|TRBV28|NA|NA
TGTGCCAGCAGCCCCCCTATACAGGGTAGGGTGGTGTCTGGGGCCAACGTCCTGACTTTC
CASSPPIQGRVVSGANVLTF
>TRBJ2-1|TRBV6-4|NA|TRBD2
TGTGCCAGCAGTGACGTGTCTAGCGGGCGGAATGAGCAGTTCTTC
CASSDVSSGRNEQFF
>TRBJ2-7|TRBV20-1|NA|NA
TGCAGTGCCGGGGAGGCCTACAAGCAGTACTTC
CSAGEAYKQYF
>TRBJ2-5|TRBV7-9|NA|NA
TGTGCCAGCAGCTACCTTAGGGGAGAGACCCAGTACTTC
CASSYLRGETQYF
>TRBJ2-3|TRBV10-1|once|TRBD2
TGCGCCAGCAGTGACCGGACTAGCTGGACAGATACGCAGTATTTT
CASSDRTSWTDTQYF
>TRBJ2-3|TRBV6-6|NA|NA
TGTGCCAGCACTCCCCCGGGTAGAGGTTTCGCAGATACGCAGTATTTT
CASTPPGRGFADTQYF
>TRBJ2-2|TRBV10-3|NA|TRBD1
TGTGCCATCAGAGGACAGGGAGGTACCGGGGAGCTGTTTTTT
CAIRGQGGTGELFF
>TRBJ1-5|TRBV28|NA|TRBD1
TGTGCCAGCAGTGACAGGGGTGGTAGCGGTCAGCCCCAGCATTTT
CASSDRGGSGQPQHF
>TRBJ1-2|TRBV6-1|NA|NA
TGTGCCAGCAACGTCAATGCTAACTATGGCTACACCTTC
CASNVNANYGYTF
>TRBJ1-1|TRBV5-1|NA|TRBD1
TGCGCCAGCAGCTTGGGGGGGACAGCGTCAACTGAAGCTTTCTTT
CASSLGGTASTEAFF
>TRBJ1-3|TRBV10-3|NA|NA
TGTGCCACCGGGGTATCAGGGACCTCTGGAAACACCATATATTTT
CATGVSGTSGNTIYF
>TRBJ2-7|TRBV9|NA|NA
TGTGCCAGCAGCGTATCTAGTAACCCCTACGAGCAGTACTTC
CASSVSSNPYEQYF
>TRBJ1-2|TRBV9|NA|TRBD1
TGTGCCAGCAGCGTATATACAGGGGCCTATGGCTACACCTTC
CASSVYTGAYGYTF